This entry concerns a single TCR delta chain. Its antigen is undetermined. The entry originates in a study of Vδ1+ human thymocytes. After alphabeta T cell depletion, CD3+ Vdelta1+ Vdelta2- thymocytes were sorted. RNA was extracted from the cells and then reverse transcribed. Multiplex PCR used pooled V-gene forward primers and a constant-region reverse primer to amplify CDR3s. TCRdb ran CATT on the multiplex PCR reads. The data hold about 55,000 delta-chain clones, with around a sixth observed a single time. Trimming at V came to 2 bases and at J to 2 bases, leaving 32 bases not matched to a gene. CDR3 length: 26 residues. Germline lookup yields CDR1 TSWWSYY and CDR2 QGS. Study-wide results and caveats: TRD repertoires were essentially private, unlike widely shared TRG clonotypes. Bulk repertoire data may be misinterpreted because of unexpected Vdelta2 sequences. Around a fifth of thymic delta-chain sequences were Vdelta2, with few Vdelta3, unlike blood Vdelta1+ controls. In the thymus, TRG and TRD repertoires looked highly polyclonal with Gaussian CDR3 lengths.

The sequence was obtained from a boy under three years old who had congenital heart surgery. Sample: Vdelta1+ gamma-delta thymocytes from the thymus. Subset given: FACS-sorted CD3+ TCRalphabeta- TCRVdelta1+ TCRVdelta2- thymocytes. This sequence joins TRDV1 and TRDJ1, with 13 bases lining up with TRDD3. As DNA, the CDR3 is TGTGCTCTTGGGGAATTCCCCCCTAATACTGGGGGATACGCGTGGCGCCCCAAACACCATACCGATAAACTCATCTTT. It yields the protein CALGEFPPNTGGYAWRPKHHTDKLIF.